Below, one TCR beta chain is given with its context. Antigen specificity is unknown. This entry comes from a study of cytomegalovirus exposure and HLA in healthy donors. Regarding the study as a whole: In a later analysis, first-cohort TCR clusters were found to tend to co-occur in the 130 or so validation repertoires.

V was trimmed by 4 bases and J by 6 bases, leaving 14 bases between them. Germline values: CDR1 LGHNA, CDR2 YNFKEQ. CDR3 length: 14 amino acids. Profiling relied on immunoSEQ multiplex PCR, and the TCRdb table lists in-frame clones only, not all of them. Among approximately 81,000 clones, roughly 93% were seen once, and the ten largest hold over 0.65%. The donors were part of the validation cohort of 100 to 150 subjects. That cohort was separate from the first cohort, which comprised 500 to 700 subjects. Specimen: PBMCs. The origin of this receptor is a man between 18 and 29 years old in good health and CMV-seronegative. This chain links TRBV4-2 with TRBJ2-3; D may be TRBD1 (6 bases). The CDR3 spells CASSPEGVEDTQYF. CDR3 DNA: TGTGCCAGCAGCCCTGAGGGGGTCGAGGATACGCAGTATTTT.